This TCR beta chain is drawn from a study of blood T cells in healthy people across ages. In the study overall: Capturing about one barcoded beta molecule per two T cells was achieved by template switching.

Sample donors were healthy Caucasian individuals that came from Russia, aged 6 to 90. The V segment lost 2 bases and the J segment 2 bases; nucleotides outside the gene matches: 12. The CDR3 has 18 residues. Germline V gene lookup returns CDR1 SGHAT and CDR2 FQNNGV. The second PCR ran roughly 7 to 12 cycles with a sample-barcoded 5' primer and J-beta primers. TCRdb reprocessed the 5' RACE reads with MiXCR, giving one entry per CDR3 protein. The sample has 590,000 or so distinct CDR3 sequences, roughly 30% seen once. Many counts were recorded for this clonotype. No antigen is known for it. Study-level findings and limits: Comparison with aged donors showed that long-lived donors had more naive CD4+ cells and higher diversity.

The V and J genes are TRBV11-2 and TRBJ2-7, with TRBD1 matching 10 bases. This receptor was obtained from an elderly woman in good health. Sequences were obtained from blood. The CDR3 bases are TGTGCCAGCAGCTTAAGGACAGGGGGTTCATCCTCCACCTACGAGCAGTACTTC. It is translated as CASSLRTGGSSSTYEQYF.